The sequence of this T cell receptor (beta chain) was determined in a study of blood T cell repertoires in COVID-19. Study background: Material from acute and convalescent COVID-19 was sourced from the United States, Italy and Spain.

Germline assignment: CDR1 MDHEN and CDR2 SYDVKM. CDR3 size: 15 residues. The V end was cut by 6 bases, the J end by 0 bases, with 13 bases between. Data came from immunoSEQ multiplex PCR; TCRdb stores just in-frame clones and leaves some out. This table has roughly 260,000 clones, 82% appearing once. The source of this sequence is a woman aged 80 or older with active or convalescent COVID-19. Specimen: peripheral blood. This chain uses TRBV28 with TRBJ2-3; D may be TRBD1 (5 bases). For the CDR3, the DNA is TGTGCCAGCAGAAGTAGACAGACTAGCACAGATACGCAGTATTTT. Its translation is CASRSRQTSTDTQYF.